This T cell receptor beta chain was found in a study of OX40 agonist ivuxolimab in advanced cancers. Turning to the study itself: Prior therapy, whether anti-PD-1, anti-PD-L1 or anti-CTLA-4, was allowed, and roughly 40% had some. Study-level findings and limits: In the 0.1-3.0 mg/kg groups, partial responders showed among the lowest expansion. Some patients who did not respond also had low normalized T-cell clonal expansion. CD8+ T cells (on average) carried more expanded clones than CD4+ T cells.

The repertoire was sequenced with immunoSEQ multiplex PCR; TCRdb's copy has only in-frame clones and lacks some. The sample lists about 75,000 clones, approximately 90% occurring once. The table lists this clone with a count of one. Its antigen remains unidentified. The junction had 6 bases not matched to a gene; V was cut back by 1 base and J by 6 bases. Per germline, CDR1 SEHNR and CDR2 FQNEAQ (reference sequence). This CDR3 spans 14 amino acids. The source is an adult with an advanced solid tumor such as melanoma, head and neck, liver or kidney cancer. The chain uses TRBV7-9 and TRBJ2-7; 7 bases align to TRBD1. The source was CD4+ or CD8+ T cells sorted from blood, collected in a trial of the OX40 agonist ivuxolimab. CDR3 sequence (DNA): TGTGCCAGCAGCTTAGTACAGGGGACGTCCGAGCAGTACTTC. This gives the protein CASSLVQGTSEQYF.